The entry below describes one T cell receptor beta chain. The source of the sample is a study of control samples from healthy donors and cancer patients. Here immunoSEQ multiplex PCR was the method, and the copy in TCRdb shows in-frame clones only, minus some. The sample lists around 86,000 clones, 70% to 90% seen once, with 1.9% in the top ten. The CDR3 sequence is 18 residues long. Sequenced sample: PBMCs. This receptor was identified in a woman in her fifties or sixties with head and neck cancer. The gene calls are TRBV21-1 and TRBJ1-1. TRBV21-1 is a listed pseudogene. CDR3 DNA: TGTGCCAGCAGCAAAGTCGGGATCGCGGAGGGTAGTTTCACTGAAGCTTTCTTT. Amino acid sequence: CASSKVGIAEGSFTEAFF.